This is a list of T cell receptor beta chains from one sample in a study of OX40 agonist ivuxolimab in advanced cancers. Libraries were prepared by immunoSEQ multiplex PCR; TCRdb keeps only in-frame clonotypes and omits some of them. The sample has about 60,000 clones, less than 85% seen once; the top ten hold under 4.5%. Sequenced material: CD4+ or CD8+ T cells sorted from blood, taken in a trial of the OX40 agonist ivuxolimab. The receptors here all came from an adult with an advanced solid tumor such as melanoma, head and neck, liver or kidney cancer. The CDR3 runs from the conserved cysteine through the conserved F or W. The D gene is left open where the match is weak. Where a row states a size, it is once, few, many or the class of an expanded clone; other rows omit it.

size,V,D,J,DNA,CDR3
once,TRBV28,-,TRBJ1-5,TGTGCCAGCAGGCCCTCCCTGGCGGATCAGCCCCAGCATTTT,CASRPSLADQPQHF
-,TRBV4-1,-,TRBJ2-2,TGCGCCAGCAGCCCAGCACAGGGATCGAGACCCGGGGAGCTGTTTTTT,CASSPAQGSRPGELFF
-,TRBV7-2,-,TRBJ2-7,TGTGCCAGCAGCTTAGTAGGGTCGGGGGCCCTATCCGAGCAGTACTTC,CASSLVGSGALSEQYF
once,TRBV11-2,TRBD1,TRBJ1-2,TGTGCCAGCAGCACCGGGACAGGAGTCTATGGCTACACCTTC,CASSTGTGVYGYTF
few,TRBV4-2,-,TRBJ1-6,TGTGCCAGCAGCGAGGGGGTTTTAGGTTCACCCCTCCACTTT,CASSEGVLGSPLHF
-,TRBV28,TRBD1,TRBJ2-7,TGTGCCAGCAGCGGGGTTCTGGACAGGACCTACGAGCAGTACTTC,CASSGVLDRTYEQYF
-,TRBV7-9,-,TRBJ2-5,TGTGCCAGCAGCTTAGCGGTAGGCCGAGAGACCCAGTACTTC,CASSLAVGRETQYF
-,TRBV6-5,TRBD1,TRBJ1-1,TGTGCCAGCAGCTGGACAGGGTTGGTTACTGAAGCTTTCTTT,CASSWTGLVTEAFF
-,TRBV2,-,TRBJ2-3,TGTGCCAGCAGTGAAGGTAGCCAGGGCACAGATACGCAGTATTTT,CASSEGSQGTDTQYF
few,TRBV1,-,TRBJ2-7,TGCACCAGCAGCCAAGACCGGACAGGGGGCAACTGCGAGCAGTACTTC,CTSSQDRTGGNCEQYF
-,TRBV11-2,-,TRBJ2-3,TGTGCCAGCAGCTTAGTTCCTAAAGGGGATACGCAGTATTTT,CASSLVPKGDTQYF
few,TRBV5-1,TRBD1,TRBJ2-5,TGCGCCAGCAGCTTGGGTGAGGCAGGGGGGACCCAGTACTTC,CASSLGEAGGTQYF
-,TRBV27,TRBD2,TRBJ2-3,TGTGCCAGCAGTTTACTCGCGGGGGGTAGCACAGATACGCAGTATTTT,CASSLLAGGSTDTQYF
-,TRBV7-9,TRBD2,TRBJ2-7,TGTGCCAGCAGCGGACTACTAGCGGAAAGCTCCTACGAGCAGTACTTC,CASSGLLAESSYEQYF
-,TRBV28,TRBD1,TRBJ1-5,TGTGCCAGCAGTCAGGGGGCCTTGTCCAATCAGCCCCAGCATTTT,CASSQGALSNQPQHF
-,TRBV19,-,TRBJ2-2,TGTGCCAGTACCGGGGGTCCGGGAGTGAGGACCGGGGAGCTGTTTTTT,CASTGGPGVRTGELFF
few,TRBV28,TRBD1,TRBJ2-7,TGTGCCAGCAGTTTACGGACAGGGGCTTACGAGCAGTACTTC,CASSLRTGAYEQYF
-,TRBV18,TRBD1,TRBJ2-7,TGTGCCAGCTCACCGAGGGACAGGCCTTTGGACGAGCAGTACTTC,CASSPRDRPLDEQYF
-,TRBV4-1,-,TRBJ2-5,TGCGCCAGCAGCCAAGATTTCGTCCAGGAGCAGTACTTC,CASSQDFVQEQYF
-,TRBV10-3,TRBD1,TRBJ2-2,TGTGCCATCACCCACGGACAGGGTGACACCGGGGAGCTGTTTTTT,CAITHGQGDTGELFF
-,TRBV2,TRBD2,TRBJ2-3,TGTGCCAGCAGTCGGACTAGTTGGACAGATACGCAGTATTTT,CASSRTSWTDTQYF
-,TRBV7-9,TRBD1,TRBJ2-2,TGTGCCAGCAGCTTTGGGACAGATAACACCGGGGAGCTGTTTTTT,CASSFGTDNTGELFF
-,TRBV7-9,TRBD2,TRBJ2-3,TGTGCCAGCAGCCCCCAACTAGGCGGGAGGGGAATAGATACGCAGTATTTT,CASSPQLGGRGIDTQYF
-,TRBV28,-,TRBJ1-5,TGTGCCAGCAGTTTGAACCCTCGGAGTACCCATTTT,CASSLNPRSTHF
-,TRBV4-1,-,TRBJ1-6,TGCGCCAGCAGCCAGATAAATCCAGGGAGCTCCTATAATTCACCCCTCCACTTT,CASSQINPGSSYNSPLHF